These 27 T cell receptor beta chains were all obtained from the same sample, sequenced in a study of blood T cell repertoires in COVID-19 (dated by TCRdb to the early 2020s). Library construction relied on the immunoSEQ multiplex PCR assay. Sourced from immuneACCESS, this table was stored by TCRdb with only in-frame sequences that have V and J called. A share of the clones is absent; for the studies checked, an unresolved V gene accounts for under half, and the remainder has no known explanation. This sample gives approximately 160,000 clones in total; 90% to 95% of them show up just once. The ten largest account for around 0.53% of the sample. The sequenced sample consisted of peripheral blood. These receptors all come from a man in his fifties with acute or convalescent COVID-19.

The V gene is TRBV7-2, the J gene TRBJ2-7; D is unresolved. Trimming stripped 5 bases from V and 5 bases from J, with 16 bases between. This CDR3 spans 14 amino acids. Germline V gene data show CDR1 as SGHTA and CDR2 as FQGNSA. CDR3 sequence reads: CASSGDIWPDEQYF. DNA for the CDR3: TGTGCCAGCAGCGGAGATATTTGGCCGGACGAGCAGTACTTC.

The chain carries TRBV15 and TRBJ2-1; TRBD2 agrees at 7 bases. The CDR3 has 15 residues. Trimming at V came to 1 base and at J to 3 bases, leaving 3 bases not matched to a gene. Germline V lookup: CDR1 LNHNV, CDR2 YYDKDF (reference sequence). The CDR3 nucleotides read TGTGCCACCAGCAGAGGCGGGGGAGGCTACAATGAGCAGTTCTTC. This encodes CATSRGGGGYNEQFF.

J is TRBJ1-2 and V is TRBV19, with D uncertain. CDR1 LNHDA and CDR2 SQIVND come from the germline V gene (reference sequence). The germline V and J ends were trimmed by 3 bases and 1 base, with 9 bases remaining between them. The CDR3 sequence is 14 residues long. The CDR3 reads CASSIEGHNYGYTF. The CDR3 coding sequence is TGTGCCAGTAGTATTGAGGGCCATAACTATGGCTACACCTTC.

The chain employs TRBV15 and TRBJ1-1; no clear D gene. V lost 4 bases and J 0 bases, leaving 6 bases between the germline ends. Per germline, CDR1 LNHNV and CDR2 YYDKDF (reference sequence). This CDR3 is built from 13 residues. The CDR3 region has the DNA TGTGCCACCAGCAAACTCCTGAACACTGAAGCTTTCTTT. Translated: CATSKLLNTEAFF.

The V and J genes are TRBV5-1 and TRBJ2-7, with 8 bases matching TRBD1. Germline V gene lookup returns CDR1 SGHRS and CDR2 YFSETQ. V was clipped by 4 bases and J by 3 bases; unmatched bases: 6. CDR3 length: 14 residues. CDR3 protein: CASSPTGQGYEQYF. The DNA for the CDR3 is TGCGCCAGCAGCCCTACTGGACAGGGCTACGAGCAGTACTTC. Using reference TRBV5-1 and TRBJ2-7 for the parts outside the CDR3, the full variable domain is KAGVTQTPRYLIKTRGQQVTLSCSPISGHRSVSWYQQTPGQGLQFLFEYFSETQRNKGNFPGRFSGRQFSNSRSEMNVSTLELGDSALYLCASSPTGQGYEQYFGPGTRLTVT.

This rearrangement joins TRBV6-2 or TRBV6-3 to TRBJ1-2; 8 bases align to TRBD1. The CDR3 is made up of 13 amino acids. Germline assignment: CDR1 MNHEY and CDR2 SVGEGT. The junction had 2 bases not matched to a gene; V was cut back by 4 bases and J by 4 bases. The DNA of the CDR3 is TGTGCCAGCAGTTTTCAGGGGGCCTATGGCTACACCTTC. This codes for CASSFQGAYGYTF.

V and J are TRBV7-8 and TRBJ1-5; 8 nucleotides line up with TRBD1. Unmatched junction bases numbered 11, after V lost 5 bases and J lost 2 bases. This CDR3 is built from 17 residues. Germline values: CDR1 SGHVS, CDR2 FQNEAQ. The CDR3: CASSPTDRAVGNQPQHF. For the CDR3, the DNA is TGTGCCAGCAGCCCGACGGACAGGGCGGTTGGCAATCAGCCCCAGCATTTT.

The V gene is TRBV11-3, the J gene TRBJ2-2; possibly TRBD1 for D (6 bases). The ends were cut back, 2 bases at V and 4 bases at J, with 17 bases in the middle. The CDR3 has 17 amino acids. Germline CDR1 SGHNT, CDR2 YENEEA. CDR3 residues: CASSLSFTRGVTGELFF. CDR3 nucleotide sequence: TGTGCCAGCAGCTTATCTTTCACCAGGGGAGTCACCGGGGAGCTGTTTTTT.

V is TRBV15 and J is TRBJ1-5, with D perhaps matching TRBD1 (5 bases). The V end was cut by 0 bases, the J end by 3 bases, with 18 bases between. CDR3 length: 18 amino acids. Germline-derived CDR1 and CDR2 are LNHNV and YYDKDF (reference sequence). In DNA form, the CDR3 reads TGTGCCACCAGCAGAGAGTGGGGTAGTTCAGGGTTCAATCAGCCCCAGCATTTT. It is translated as CATSREWGSSGFNQPQHF.

This clone was seen once. CDR3 DNA sequence: TGTGCCAGCTCACCTGGCGACAGCCCAGGGGAGAGGTATGGCTACACCTTC. Encoded protein: CASSPGDSPGERYGYTF. The gene calls are TRBV18 and TRBJ1-2, with D perhaps matching TRBD1 (6 bases). Germline assignment: CDR1 KGHSH and CDR2 LQKENI. This CDR3 spans 17 amino acids. The V end lost 3 bases, the J end lost 5 bases, and 22 bases lay between the germline ends.

The V and J genes are TRBV27 and TRBJ1-5; D possibly corresponds to TRBD1 (5 bases). Per the germline V gene, CDR1 is MNHEY and CDR2 is SMNVEV (reference sequence). This CDR3 region has 15 residues. The V end was cut by 4 bases, the J end by 2 bases, with 12 bases between. The CDR3 coding sequence is TGTGCCAGCAGTTCCGTAGGGGCGGGCAATCAGCCCCAGCATTTT. Protein sequence: CASSSVGAGNQPQHF.

This clone was picked up one time. The V call is TRBV10-3, the J call TRBJ2-3; 10 bases are a match to TRBD1. The CDR3 is 16 residues long. The J segment lost 1 base and the V segment lost 3 bases, leaving 4 bases of the junction unmatched. Germline CDR1 and CDR2: ENHRY and SYGVKD. In nucleotides, the CDR3 is TGTGCCATCAGTGATCCCGGGACAGGGGGCACAGATACGCAGTATTTT. Encoded protein: CAISDPGTGGTDTQYF.

This chain connects TRBV2 to TRBJ2-5, with D unclear. CDR1 and CDR2 from the germline V gene are SNHLY and FYNNEI. This CDR3 comprises 13 residues. V was pared by 4 bases and J by 0 bases, with 6 bases between. This CDR3 reads CASSGEYQETQYF. The CDR3, as DNA: TGTGCCAGCAGTGGCGAGTACCAAGAGACCCAGTACTTC.

This rearrangement joins TRBV3-1 (or the pseudogene TRBV3-2) to TRBJ1-4; TRBD1 might be the D (5 bases). In germline, CDR1 is LGHDT, CDR2 YNNKEL (reference sequence). The CDR3 loop spans 15 amino acids. Trimming took 7 bases from V and 6 from J, leaving 18 bases between them. The CDR3 loop reads CASKRSGFNDEKLFF. The CDR3 nucleotides are TGTGCCAGCAAAAGATCAGGGTTTAACGATGAAAAACTGTTTTTT.

The chain has TRBV19 and TRBJ1-2; a weak D match, TRBD1 (5 bases). The CDR3 runs 13 residues. Germline values: CDR1 LNHDA, CDR2 SQIVND (reference sequence). Trimming removed 1 base from V and 4 bases from J, with 7 bases in between. The CDR3 reads CASSIGGPYGYTF. The CDR3 DNA reads as TGTGCCAGTAGTATAGGGGGCCCCTATGGCTACACCTTC.

This clone was detected only once. The chain is built from TRBV28 and TRBJ2-7; TRBD2 agrees at 7 bases. The CDR3 covers 15 residues. The J segment lost 4 bases and the V segment lost 8 bases, leaving 14 bases of the junction unmatched. Germline loops: CDR1 MDHEN, CDR2 SYDVKM. The CDR3: CASVRGGAGVYEQYF. In nucleotides, the CDR3 is TGTGCCAGCGTAAGGGGAGGGGCGGGCGTATACGAGCAGTACTTC. Based on the CDR3 plus reference TRBV28 and TRBJ2-7, the full variable domain is DVKVTQSSRYLVKRTGEKVFLECVQDMDHENMFWYRQDPGLGLRLIYFSYDVKMKEKGDIPEGYSVSREKKERFSLILESASTNQTSMYLCASVRGGAGVYEQYFGPGTRLTVT.

The rearrangement joins TRBV30 to TRBJ2-3, with 14 bases that match TRBD2. Germline trimming cut 4 bases from V and 4 bases from J; bases unmatched to any gene: 1. Germline V lookup: CDR1 GTSNPN, CDR2 SVGIG (reference sequence). The CDR3 covers 14 residues. DNA of the CDR3: TGTGCCTGGATGACTAGCGGGGGGGCAGATACGCAGTATTTT. It encodes CAWMTSGGADTQYF.

The chain carries TRBV4-3 and TRBJ2-1, with a possible D match to TRBD2 (5 bases). Trimming left V 1 base short and J 5 bases short, with 18 bases between. The germline gives CDR1 LGHNA, CDR2 YSLEER. This CDR3 has 17 amino acids. The DNA for the CDR3 is TGCGCCAGCAGCCAAGTATCCCCCTGGGGAGCCGACAATGAGCAGTTCTTC. It encodes CASSQVSPWGADNEQFF.

J is TRBJ1-5 and V is TRBV19; D possibly corresponds to TRBD1 (5 bases). Looked up from germline, CDR1 is LNHDA and CDR2 is SQIVND (reference sequence). V lost 1 base and J lost 7, with 20 bases in between. The CDR3 sequence is 17 residues long. In DNA form, the CDR3 reads TGTGCCAGTAGTATAGGTCTCGGACAACTACCGGACCAGCCCCAGCATTTT. Protein product: CASSIGLGQLPDQPQHF. The complete variable domain, with remaining parts taken from reference TRBV19 and TRBJ1-5, reads DGGITQSPKYLFRKEGQNVTLSCEQNLNHDAMYWYRQDPGQGLRLIYYSQIVNDFQKGDIAEGYSVSREKKESFPLTVTSAQKNPTAFYLCASSIGLGQLPDQPQHFGDGTRLSIL.

The chain has TRBV24-1 and TRBJ2-1; possibly TRBD2 for D (5 bases). Germline values: CDR1 KGHDR, CDR2 SFDVKD. Trimming pared 12 bases from V and 9 bases from J, leaving 17 bases between. CDR3 length: 12 amino acids. The CDR3, as DNA: TGTGCCTCGATACTAGACTTCGGTGAGCAGTTCTTC. Residues: CASILDFGEQFF.

The count of this clone is one. The V call is TRBV9, the J call TRBJ2-3; no clear D gene. Germline assignment: CDR1 SGDLS and CDR2 YYNGEE. The CDR3 covers 15 residues. V lost 5 bases and J 3 bases, leaving 16 bases between the germline ends. CDR3 amino acids: CASSPLKARTDTQYF. In DNA form, the CDR3 reads TGTGCCAGCAGTCCTCTGAAAGCGCGGACAGATACGCAGTATTTT.

The V gene is TRBV6-5, the J gene TRBJ2-7, with D possibly being TRBD2 (5 bases). Trimming removed 4 bases from V and 0 bases from J, with 7 bases in between. Germline V gene sequence: CDR1 MNHEY, CDR2 SVGAGI. CDR3 size: 13 residues. The CDR3 DNA sequence: TGTGCCAGCAGTTCCCGGGGCTCCTACGAGCAGTACTTC. Amino acids: CASSSRGSYEQYF.

This clone was observed a single time. The chain uses TRBV24-1 and TRBJ2-1; D is perhaps TRBD2 (6 bases). Trimming left V 4 bases short and J 8 bases short, with 20 bases between. The germline V gene encodes CDR1 KGHDR and CDR2 SFDVKD. The CDR3 totals 16 residues. Here the CDR3 DNA reads TGTGCCACCAGTGAACCATCCGGGACTCCTTGGCATGAGCAGTTCTTC. Protein product: CATSEPSGTPWHEQFF.

The chain carries TRBV7-2 and TRBJ1-6, with D possibly matching TRBD1 (5 bases). The V end was cut by 5 bases, the J end by 3 bases, with 17 bases between. CDR3 length: 17 residues. The germline CDR1 and CDR2 sequences are SGHTA and FQGNSA. CDR3 nucleotide sequence: TGTGCCAGCAGCCCAAGGGAAGGGGCCGGCTATAATTCACCCCTCCACTTT. Protein sequence: CASSPREGAGYNSPLHF.

This chain links TRBV4-1 with TRBJ2-3; D call uncertain. V was shortened by 3 bases and J by 10 bases, with 8 bases between the two germline ends. The CDR3 is 11 amino acids. Germline V gene data show CDR1 as MGHRA and CDR2 as YSYEKL. The CDR3 bases are TGCGCCAGCAGCCATAACGGTGCGCAGTATTTT. As protein: CASSHNGAQYF.

V is TRBV27 and J is TRBJ1-5, with D perhaps TRBD1 (5 bases). Trimming removed 6 bases at V and 1 base at J, with 13 bases between. Germline V gene sequence: CDR1 MNHEY, CDR2 SMNVEV (reference sequence). This CDR3 contains 15 residues. The chain's CDR3 is CASRPWGDSNQPQHF. DNA of the CDR3: TGTGCCAGCAGACCCTGGGGGGACAGCAATCAGCCCCAGCATTTT.

The rearrangement joins TRBV18 to TRBJ1-5, with TRBD1 matching 7 bases. The germline V gene encodes CDR1 KGHSH and CDR2 LQKENI. The CDR3 is made up of 13 amino acids. The ends lost 3 bases at V and 9 bases at J; junction bases unmatched: 5. The CDR3 loop is CASSPGQDWPQHF. The CDR3 nucleotides are TGTGCCAGCTCACCCGGACAGGATTGGCCCCAGCATTTT.